This T cell receptor (beta chain) was sequenced in a study of OX40 agonist ivuxolimab in advanced cancers. Turning to the study itself: Those enrolled were 82.7% male, with a mean age of around 57 years and ages from about 20 to 85.

Repertoires were generated with immunoSEQ multiplex PCR, while TCRdb's copy carries only in-frame clones and drops some. The table includes 25,000 to 40,000 clones, approximately 89% detected once. The sequencing used CD4+ or CD8+ T cells sorted from blood, collected in a trial of the OX40 agonist ivuxolimab. The receptor's source is an adult with an advanced solid tumor such as melanoma, head and neck, liver or kidney cancer.

The CDR3 region has the DNA TGTGCCAGCAGTTACCAACCGGCAGGAACGACTGAAGCTTTCTTT. Amino acids: CASSYQPAGTTEAFF. The chain uses TRBV6-5 and TRBJ1-1; D call uncertain. The CDR3 spans 15 residues. V shed 2 bases and J shed 5 bases, with 15 bases lying between them. Germline CDR1 reads MNHEY; CDR2 reads SVGAGI.